The text below deals with one TCR beta chain. The antigen is not known. Sequencing used immunoSEQ multiplex PCR; TCRdb keeps in-frame clones, though not all of them. The sample yields tens of thousands of clones, roughly four fifths seen once. This record comes from a study of a mutant IDH1 vaccine in newly diagnosed glioma. About the research overall: Males made up about 60% and females 37.5% of treated patients, whose mean age was roughly 40 years. Study-wide results and caveats: Pseudoprogression appears to have had no connection to changes in top peripheral T cell clonotypes.

Germline values: CDR1 SGHRS, CDR2 YFSETQ. The trim removed 0 bases at V and 14 bases at J, leaving 16 bases unmatched. This CDR3 spans 18 amino acids. Time point in this sample: week 23, last vaccination. It was 300 ug of mutant IDH1 20-mer peptide that made up each vaccine dose, given with topical imiquimod. This rearrangement joins TRBV5-1 to TRBJ2-1; 14 positions match TRBD2. The receptor's source is a man between 35 and 55 years old with glioma. The material was PBMCs, obtained from a glioma patient whose treatment included an IDH1 peptide vaccine. The CDR3 spells CASSLVGSLGLAGGSEFF. The CDR3 DNA reads TGCGCCAGCAGCTTGGTGGGCAGCCTCGGACTAGCGGGAGGTAGCGAGTTCTTC.